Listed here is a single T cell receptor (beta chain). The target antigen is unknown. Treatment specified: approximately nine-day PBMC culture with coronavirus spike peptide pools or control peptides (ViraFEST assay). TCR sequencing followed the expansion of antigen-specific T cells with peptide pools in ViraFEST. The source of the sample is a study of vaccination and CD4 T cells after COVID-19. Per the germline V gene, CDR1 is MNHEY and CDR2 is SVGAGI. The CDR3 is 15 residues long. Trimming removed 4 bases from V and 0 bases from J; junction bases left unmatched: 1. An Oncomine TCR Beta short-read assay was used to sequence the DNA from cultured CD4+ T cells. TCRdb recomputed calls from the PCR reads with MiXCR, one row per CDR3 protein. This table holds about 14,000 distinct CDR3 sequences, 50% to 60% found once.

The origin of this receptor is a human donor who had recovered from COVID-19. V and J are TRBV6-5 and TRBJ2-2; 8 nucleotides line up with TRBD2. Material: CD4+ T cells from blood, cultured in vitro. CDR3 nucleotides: TGTGCCAGCAGTTTTAGCGGGACGAACACCGGGGAGCTGTTTTTT. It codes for CASSFSGTNTGELFF.